Shown below are 5 T cell receptor beta chains from a single sample sequenced in a study of CD8 T cells in Susac syndrome. The RNA input was roughly 0.45 to 1 ug, and it was reverse transcribed with random hexamers. TCRdb independently ran MiXCR on the immunoSEQ multiplex PCR reads; one entry per CDR3 protein. The repertoire consists of around 200,000 distinct CDR3 sequences, with nearly 97% occurring once and the leading ten covering 0.098%. The sequenced sample consisted of CD4+ T cells from PBMCs. All receptors derive from a human donor with Susac syndrome.

V and J are TRBV3-1 and TRBJ1-1; TRBD1 might be the D (6 bases). In germline, CDR1 is LGHDT, CDR2 YNNKEL (reference sequence). The CDR3 extends over 13 amino acids. V was cut by 4 bases and J by 8 bases, with 14 bases left in between. The CDR3 is CASSLEQGTEAFF. The CDR3 nucleotides are TGTGCCAGCAGCCTTGAACAGGGTACAGAAGCTTTCTTT.

The rearrangement joins TRBV6-2 or TRBV6-3 to TRBJ2-5; 10 bases map to TRBD2. J gave up 4 bases and V 8 bases, and 7 bases lay outside the gene matches. From germline, CDR1 is MNHEY and CDR2 SVGEGT. The CDR3 consists of 14 residues. CDR3: CASGPAGGPETQYF. The CDR3 nucleotides are TGTGCCAGCGGGCCAGCGGGGGGGCCAGAGACCCAGTACTTC.

V usage is TRBV11-3 and J usage is TRBJ2-5; D remains ambiguous. Trimming cost V 2 bases and J 5 bases, with 9 bases left between them. The CDR3 totals 13 residues. The germline CDR1 and CDR2 sequences are SGHNT and YENEEA. The DNA of the CDR3 is TGTGCCAGCAGCTTACGGGCGGACGAGACCCAGTACTTC. Amino acids: CASSLRADETQYF.

The genes are TRBV6-5 and TRBJ2-2; no reliable D call. Germline values: CDR1 MNHEY, CDR2 SVGAGI. CDR3 length: 12 residues. Trimming left V 5 bases short and J 5 bases short, with 6 bases between. The CDR3 coding sequence is TGTGCCAGCAGTCCCCGGACCGGGGAGCTGTTTTTT. Its protein product is CASSPRTGELFF.

The chain uses TRBV5-1 and TRBJ2-3; TRBD2 might be the D (6 bases). Germline V lookup: CDR1 SGHRS, CDR2 YFSETQ. The CDR3 has 15 residues. Trimming removed 4 bases at V and 2 bases at J, with 14 bases between. The CDR3 sequence is CASSISGHNTDTQYF. CDR3 in DNA: TGCGCCAGCAGCATAAGCGGGCATAACACAGATACGCAGTATTTT. Using reference TRBV5-1 and TRBJ2-3 for the parts outside the CDR3, the full variable domain is KAGVTQTPRYLIKTRGQQVTLSCSPISGHRSVSWYQQTPGQGLQFLFEYFSETQRNKGNFPGRFSGRQFSNSRSEMNVSTLELGDSALYLCASSISGHNTDTQYFGPGTRLTVL.